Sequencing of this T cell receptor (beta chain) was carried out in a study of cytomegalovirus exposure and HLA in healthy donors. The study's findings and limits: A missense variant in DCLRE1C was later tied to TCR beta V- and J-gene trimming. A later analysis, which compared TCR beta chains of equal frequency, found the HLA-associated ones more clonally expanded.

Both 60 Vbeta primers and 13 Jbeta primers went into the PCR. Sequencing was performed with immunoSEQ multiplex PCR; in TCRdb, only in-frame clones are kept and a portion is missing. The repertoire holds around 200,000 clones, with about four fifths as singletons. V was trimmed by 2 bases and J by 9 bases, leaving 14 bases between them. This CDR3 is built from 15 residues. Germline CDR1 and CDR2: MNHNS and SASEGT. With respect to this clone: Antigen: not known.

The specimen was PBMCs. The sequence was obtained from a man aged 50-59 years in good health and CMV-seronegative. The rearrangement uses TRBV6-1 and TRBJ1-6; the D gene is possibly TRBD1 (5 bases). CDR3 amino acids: CASSETGTLLSPLHF. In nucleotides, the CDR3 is TGTGCCAGCAGTGAAACCGGGACTCTCCTTTCACCCCTCCACTTT.